Below, one T cell receptor (beta chain) is given with its context. Its antigen is not identified. 13 Jbeta primers and 60 Vbeta primers were used for the PCR. Original processing notes: Later work found tens of millions of unique TCR beta chains, with roughly 11 million shared. The table came from immunoSEQ multiplex PCR; TCRdb's copy has only in-frame clones and leaves some out. From that table come the V and J calls and clone size; the DNA was used to work out D and trimming. In the table there are about 200,000 clones, over 60% of which are singletons. This sample is part of a study of cytomegalovirus exposure and HLA in healthy donors. Study-wide findings and caveats: Researchers had no immune exposure information except CMV serostatus available.

This CDR3 spans 12 amino acids. The V gene's germline CDR1 is SGHVS and CDR2 FNYEAQ. The V end lost 4 bases, the J end lost 7 bases, and 9 bases lay between the germline ends. The specimen was PBMCs. The V call is TRBV7-6, the J call TRBJ2-3; D unclear. This sequence originates from a middle-aged man in good health and CMV-seronegative. The CDR3 sequence is CASSSVLYTQYF. The CDR3 nucleotides are TGTGCCAGCAGCTCGGTCCTGTATACGCAGTATTTT.